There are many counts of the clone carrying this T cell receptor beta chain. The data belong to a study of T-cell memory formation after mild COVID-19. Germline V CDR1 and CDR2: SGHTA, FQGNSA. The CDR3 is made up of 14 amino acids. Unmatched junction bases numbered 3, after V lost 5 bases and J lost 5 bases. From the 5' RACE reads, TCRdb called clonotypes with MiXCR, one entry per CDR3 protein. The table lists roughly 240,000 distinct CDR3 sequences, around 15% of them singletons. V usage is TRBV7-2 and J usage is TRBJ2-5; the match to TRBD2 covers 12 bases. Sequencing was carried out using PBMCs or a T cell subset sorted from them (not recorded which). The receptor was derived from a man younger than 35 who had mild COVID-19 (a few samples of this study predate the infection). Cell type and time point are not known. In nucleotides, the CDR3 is TGTGCCAGCAGCCCCGGACTAGCGGGGGAGACCCAGTACTTC. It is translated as CASSPGLAGETQYF.